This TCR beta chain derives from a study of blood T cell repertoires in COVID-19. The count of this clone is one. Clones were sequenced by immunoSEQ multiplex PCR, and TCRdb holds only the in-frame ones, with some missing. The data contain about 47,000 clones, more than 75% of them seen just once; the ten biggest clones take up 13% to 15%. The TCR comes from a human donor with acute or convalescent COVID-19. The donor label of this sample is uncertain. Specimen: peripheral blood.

The CDR3 here is CASHPNGLGGYTF. As DNA, the CDR3 is TGTGCCAGCCACCCCAACGGTCTTGGTGGCTACACCTTC. This sequence joins TRBV28 and TRBJ1-2, with D uncertain. Germline V gene sequence: CDR1 MDHEN, CDR2 SYDVKM. Trimming removed 8 bases at V and 7 bases at J, with 17 bases between. The CDR3 spans 13 residues.